This T cell receptor beta chain is from a study of cytomegalovirus exposure and HLA in healthy donors. It was the roughly 120-subject validation cohort, separate from the approximately 690-subject first cohort, to which the donors belonged. Data came from immunoSEQ multiplex PCR; TCRdb stores just in-frame clones and leaves some out. Among 250,000 to 350,000 clones listed, 80% to 90% were seen once. Findings of the study overall: Later, an analysis found that TCR clusters from the first cohort tended to co-occur in the 120 validation repertoires.

A single count supports this clone. The antigen is unknown. The sequence was collected from a young woman in good health and CMV-seronegative. The sample was PBMCs.

CDR3 loop: CASSLQAFGYTF. The CDR3 DNA is TGTGCCAGCAGCTTACAGGCCTTTGGCTACACCTTC. The chain uses TRBV7-2 and TRBJ1-2; D is unclear. Trimming took off 2 bases at V and 7 bases at J, with 8 bases between the two ends. The CDR3 runs to 12 residues. The germline gives CDR1 SGHTA, CDR2 FQGNSA.